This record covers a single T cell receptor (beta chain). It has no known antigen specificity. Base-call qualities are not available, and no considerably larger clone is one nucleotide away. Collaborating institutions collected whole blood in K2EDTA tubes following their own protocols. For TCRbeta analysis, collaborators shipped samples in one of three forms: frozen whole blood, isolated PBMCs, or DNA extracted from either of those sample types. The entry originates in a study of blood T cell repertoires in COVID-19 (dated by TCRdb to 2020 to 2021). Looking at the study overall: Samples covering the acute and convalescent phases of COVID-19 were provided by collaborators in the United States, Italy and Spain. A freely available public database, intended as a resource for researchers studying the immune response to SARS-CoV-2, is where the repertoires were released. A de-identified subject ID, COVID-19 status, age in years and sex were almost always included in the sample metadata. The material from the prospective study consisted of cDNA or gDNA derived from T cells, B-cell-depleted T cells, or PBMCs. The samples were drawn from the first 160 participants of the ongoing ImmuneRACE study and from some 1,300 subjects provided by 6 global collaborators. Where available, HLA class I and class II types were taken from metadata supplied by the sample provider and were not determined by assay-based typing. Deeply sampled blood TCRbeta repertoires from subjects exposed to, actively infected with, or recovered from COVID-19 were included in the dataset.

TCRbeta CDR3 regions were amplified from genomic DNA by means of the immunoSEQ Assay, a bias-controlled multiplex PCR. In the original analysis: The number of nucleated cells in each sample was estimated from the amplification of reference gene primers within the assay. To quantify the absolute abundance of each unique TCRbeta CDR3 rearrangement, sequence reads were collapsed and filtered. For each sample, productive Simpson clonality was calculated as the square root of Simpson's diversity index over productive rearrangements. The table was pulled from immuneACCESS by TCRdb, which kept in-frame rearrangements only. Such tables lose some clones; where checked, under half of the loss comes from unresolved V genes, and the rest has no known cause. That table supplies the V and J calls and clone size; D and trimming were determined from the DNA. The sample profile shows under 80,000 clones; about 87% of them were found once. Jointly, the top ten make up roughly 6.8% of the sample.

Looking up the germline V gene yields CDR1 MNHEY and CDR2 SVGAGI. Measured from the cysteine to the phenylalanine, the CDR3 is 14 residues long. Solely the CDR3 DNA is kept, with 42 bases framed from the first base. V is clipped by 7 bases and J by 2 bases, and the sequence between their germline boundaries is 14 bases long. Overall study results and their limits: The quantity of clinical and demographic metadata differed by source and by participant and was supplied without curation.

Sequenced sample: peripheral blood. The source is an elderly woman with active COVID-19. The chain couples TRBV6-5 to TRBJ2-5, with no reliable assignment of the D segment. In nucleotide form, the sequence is TGTGCCAGCACCCGGCGGCGGCAACAAGAGACCCAGTACTTC. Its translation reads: CASTRRRQQETQYF.